Sequencing of this T cell receptor (beta chain) was carried out in a study of cytomegalovirus exposure and HLA in healthy donors. As for this clone: No antigen is known for it.

General observations from the study: The study put 150 to 200 TCR beta chains on its list as cytomegalovirus-associated. Cytomegalovirus status was reportedly diagnosed by the classifier with high specificity and sensitivity.

Germline CDR1 and CDR2: SGHNT and YYREEE (reference sequence). The CDR3 contains 14 residues. Trimming pared 6 bases from V and 0 bases from J, leaving 13 bases between. The repertoire was sequenced with immunoSEQ multiplex PCR; TCRdb's copy has only in-frame clones and lacks some. The sample records hundreds of thousands of clones, roughly 89% being singletons. The genes are TRBV5-4 and TRBJ2-7; a possible D gene is TRBD2 (6 bases). The sequence was obtained from a woman under 30 in good health and CMV-seronegative. Specimen: PBMCs. This chain's CDR3 is CASTPGGVSYEQYF. The CDR3 bases are TGTGCCAGCACCCCAGGAGGGGTCTCCTACGAGCAGTACTTC.